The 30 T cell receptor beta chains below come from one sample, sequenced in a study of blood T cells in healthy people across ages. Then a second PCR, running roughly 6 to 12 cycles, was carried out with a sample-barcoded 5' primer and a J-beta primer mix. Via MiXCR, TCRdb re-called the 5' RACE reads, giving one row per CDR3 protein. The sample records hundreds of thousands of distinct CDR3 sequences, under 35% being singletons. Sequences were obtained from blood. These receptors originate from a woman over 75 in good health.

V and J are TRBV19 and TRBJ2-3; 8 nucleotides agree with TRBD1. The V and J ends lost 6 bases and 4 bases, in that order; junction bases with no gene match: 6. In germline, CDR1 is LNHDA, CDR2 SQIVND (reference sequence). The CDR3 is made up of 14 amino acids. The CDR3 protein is CASRSQGEPDTQYF. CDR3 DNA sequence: TGTGCCAGTAGGTCACAGGGGGAACCAGATACGCAGTATTTT.

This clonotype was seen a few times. The DNA of the CDR3 is TGCAGTGCTCAGAGCGGGGTAAACTATGGCTACACCTTC. Translation: CSAQSGVNYGYTF. The rearrangement uses TRBV20-1 and TRBJ1-2; unclear D gene. The V gene lost 5 bases and the J gene lost 2 bases, with 12 bases spanning the gap. This CDR3 has 13 residues. Germline values: CDR1 DFQATT, CDR2 SNEGSKA (reference sequence).

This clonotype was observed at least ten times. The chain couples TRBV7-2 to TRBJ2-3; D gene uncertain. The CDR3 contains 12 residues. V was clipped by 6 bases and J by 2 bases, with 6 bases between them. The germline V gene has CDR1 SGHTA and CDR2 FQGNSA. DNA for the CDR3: TGTGCCAGCAGTCTAATCACAGATACGCAGTATTTT. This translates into CASSLITDTQYF. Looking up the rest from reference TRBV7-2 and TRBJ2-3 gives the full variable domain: GAGVSQSPSNKVTEKGKDVELRCDPISGHTALYWYRQSLGQGLEFLIYFQGNSAPDKSGLPSDRFSAERTGGSVSTLTIQRTQQEDSAVYLCASSLITDTQYFGPGTRLTVL.

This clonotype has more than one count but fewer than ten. The CDR3 is CASSMRGGLNEQYF. CDR3 in DNA: TGTGCCAGCTCCATGCGGGGGGGCTTAAATGAGCAGTACTTC. The chain joins TRBV3-1 to TRBJ2-7, with 9 nucleotides matching TRBD2. V shed 8 bases, J shed 7 bases, and the junction held 12 bases outside the gene matches. The CDR3 extends over 14 amino acids. CDR1 and CDR2 (germline): LGHDT, YNNKEL (reference sequence).

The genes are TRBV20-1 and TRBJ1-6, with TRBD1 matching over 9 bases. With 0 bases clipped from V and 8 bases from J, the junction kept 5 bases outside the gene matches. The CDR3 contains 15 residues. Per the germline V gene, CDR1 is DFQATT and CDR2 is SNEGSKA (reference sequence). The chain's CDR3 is CSARDWTGDYSPLHF. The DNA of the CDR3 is TGCAGTGCTAGAGATTGGACAGGGGATTATTCACCCCTCCACTTT.

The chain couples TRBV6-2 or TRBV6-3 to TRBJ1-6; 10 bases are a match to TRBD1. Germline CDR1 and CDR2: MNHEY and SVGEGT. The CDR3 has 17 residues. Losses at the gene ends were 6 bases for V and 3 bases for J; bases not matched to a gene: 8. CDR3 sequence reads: CASRTGTGAIYNSPLHF. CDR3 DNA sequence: TGTGCCAGCAGAACCGGGACAGGGGCAATCTATAATTCACCCCTCCACTTT.

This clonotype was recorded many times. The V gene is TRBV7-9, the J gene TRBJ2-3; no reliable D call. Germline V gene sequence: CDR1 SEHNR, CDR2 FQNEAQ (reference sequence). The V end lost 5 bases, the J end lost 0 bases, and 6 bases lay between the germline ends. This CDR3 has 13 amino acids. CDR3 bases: TGTGCCAGCAGCCCGGCCAGCACAGATACGCAGTATTTT. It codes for CASSPASTDTQYF.

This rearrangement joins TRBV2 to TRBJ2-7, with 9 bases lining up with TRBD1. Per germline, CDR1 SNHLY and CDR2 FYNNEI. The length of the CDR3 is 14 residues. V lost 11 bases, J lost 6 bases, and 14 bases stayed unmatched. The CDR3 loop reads CAGSYGTGLREQYV. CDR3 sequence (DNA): TGTGCCGGCTCATACGGGACAGGGCTTCGCGAGCAGTACGTC.

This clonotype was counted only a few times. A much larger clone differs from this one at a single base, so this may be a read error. The CDR3 sequence is CASRERGGGEQYF. The CDR3 bases are TGTGCCAGCAGGGAACGAGGAGGCGGCGAGCAGTACTTC. The V gene is TRBV6-1, the J gene TRBJ2-7; D is possibly TRBD2 (5 bases). The V end lost 6 bases, the J end lost 6 bases, and 15 bases lay between the germline ends. Germline V gene lookup returns CDR1 MNHNS and CDR2 SASEGT. The length of the CDR3 is 13 residues.

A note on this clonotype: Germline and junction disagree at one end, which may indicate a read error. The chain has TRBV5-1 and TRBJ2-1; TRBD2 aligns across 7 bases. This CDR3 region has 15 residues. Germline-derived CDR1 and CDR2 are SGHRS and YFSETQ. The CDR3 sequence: CASNLDRGDYNEQFF. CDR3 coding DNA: TGCGCCAGCAACTTGGACCGGGGGGACTACAATGAGCAGTTCTTC.

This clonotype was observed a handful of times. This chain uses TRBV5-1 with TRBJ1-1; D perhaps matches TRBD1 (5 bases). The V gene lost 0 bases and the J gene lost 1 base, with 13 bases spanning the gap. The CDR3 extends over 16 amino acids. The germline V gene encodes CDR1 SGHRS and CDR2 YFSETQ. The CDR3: CASSLASGDRNTEAFF. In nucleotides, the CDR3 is TGCGCCAGCAGCTTGGCCAGCGGAGACAGGAACACTGAAGCTTTCTTT.

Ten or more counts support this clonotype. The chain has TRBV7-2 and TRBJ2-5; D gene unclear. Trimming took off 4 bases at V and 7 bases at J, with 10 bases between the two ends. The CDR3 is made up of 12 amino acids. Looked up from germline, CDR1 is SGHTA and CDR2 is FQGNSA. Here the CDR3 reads CASSSPVSTQYF. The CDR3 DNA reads TGTGCCAGCAGCTCTCCGGTCTCGACCCAGTACTTC.

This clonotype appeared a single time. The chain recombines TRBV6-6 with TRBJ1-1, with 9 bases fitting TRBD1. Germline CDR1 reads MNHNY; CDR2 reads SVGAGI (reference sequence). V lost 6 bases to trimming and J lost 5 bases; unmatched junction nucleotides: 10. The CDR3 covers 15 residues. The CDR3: CASRGQGLGVTEAFF. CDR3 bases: TGTGCCAGCAGGGGACAGGGTCTGGGGGTGACTGAAGCTTTCTTT.

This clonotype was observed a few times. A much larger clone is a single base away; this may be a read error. CDR3 sequence reads: CASSPPGREAEQYF. CDR3 in DNA: TGTGCCAGCTCACCACCGGGCAGGGAGGCTGAGCAGTACTTC. The chain links TRBV18 to TRBJ2-5; tentatively, D is TRBD2 (6 bases). V shed 0 bases and J shed 11 bases, with 16 bases lying between them. This CDR3 spans 14 amino acids. Germline V gives CDR1 KGHSH, CDR2 LQKENI.

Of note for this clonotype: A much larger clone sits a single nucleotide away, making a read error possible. This CDR3 reads CASSRTKDGNNEQFF. CDR3 nucleotide sequence: TGTGCCAGCAGCCGAACCAAGGACGGGAACAATGAGCAGTTCTTC. This chain links TRBV7-9 with TRBJ2-1, with D possibly TRBD2 on 5 matching bases. The V end lost 5 bases, the J end lost 5 bases, and 16 bases lay between the germline ends. Germline-derived CDR1 and CDR2 are SEHNR and FQNEAQ (reference sequence). The CDR3 consists of 15 residues.

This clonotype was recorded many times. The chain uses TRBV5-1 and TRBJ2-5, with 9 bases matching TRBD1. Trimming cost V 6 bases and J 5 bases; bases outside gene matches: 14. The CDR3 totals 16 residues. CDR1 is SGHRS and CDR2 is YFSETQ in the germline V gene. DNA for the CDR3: TGCGCCAGCATCCTAGGGACAGGGAGCGCGGGGGAGACCCAGTACTTC. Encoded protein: CASILGTGSAGETQYF.

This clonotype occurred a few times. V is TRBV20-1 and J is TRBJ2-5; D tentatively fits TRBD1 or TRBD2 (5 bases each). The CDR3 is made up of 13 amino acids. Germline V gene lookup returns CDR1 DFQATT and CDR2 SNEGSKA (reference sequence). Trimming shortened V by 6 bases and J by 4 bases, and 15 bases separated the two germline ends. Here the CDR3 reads CSARDARRETQYF. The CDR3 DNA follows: TGCAGTGCAAGGGACGCTCGGCGAGAGACCCAGTACTTC.

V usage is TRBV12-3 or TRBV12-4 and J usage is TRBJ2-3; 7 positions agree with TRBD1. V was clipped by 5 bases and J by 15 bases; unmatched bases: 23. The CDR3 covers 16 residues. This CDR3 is CASSHSGQLGTDTEYF. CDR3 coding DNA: TGTGCCAGCAGTCACTCGGGACAGTTGGGCACAGATACGGAATATTTT.

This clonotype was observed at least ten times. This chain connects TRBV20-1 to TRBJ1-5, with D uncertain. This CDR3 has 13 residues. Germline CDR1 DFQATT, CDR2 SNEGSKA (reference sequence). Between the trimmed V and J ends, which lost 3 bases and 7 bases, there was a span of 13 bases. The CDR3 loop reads CSARDASAQPQHF. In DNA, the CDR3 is TGCAGTGCTAGGGACGCATCCGCACAGCCCCAGCATTTT.

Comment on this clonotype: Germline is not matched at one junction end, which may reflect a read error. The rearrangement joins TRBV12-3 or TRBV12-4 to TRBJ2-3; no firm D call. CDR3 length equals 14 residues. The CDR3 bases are TGTGCCAGCAGTTTAGTGTTAGGCACAGATATGCAGTATTTT. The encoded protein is CASSLVLGTDMQYF.

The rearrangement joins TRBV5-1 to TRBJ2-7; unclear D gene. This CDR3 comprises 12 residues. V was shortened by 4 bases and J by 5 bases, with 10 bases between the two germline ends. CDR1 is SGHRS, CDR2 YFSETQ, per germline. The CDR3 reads CASSGSFHEQYF. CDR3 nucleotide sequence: TGCGCCAGCAGCGGTTCTTTCCACGAGCAGTACTTC. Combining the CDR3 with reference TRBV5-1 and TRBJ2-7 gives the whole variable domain KAGVTQTPRYLIKTRGQQVTLSCSPISGHRSVSWYQQTPGQGLQFLFEYFSETQRNKGNFPGRFSGRQFSNSRSEMNVSTLELGDSALYLCASSGSFHEQYFGPGTRLTVT.

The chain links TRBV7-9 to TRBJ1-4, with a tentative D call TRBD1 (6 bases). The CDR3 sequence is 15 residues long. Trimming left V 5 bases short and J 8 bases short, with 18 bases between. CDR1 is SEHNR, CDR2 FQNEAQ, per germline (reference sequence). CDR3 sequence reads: CASSPWDTQREKLFF. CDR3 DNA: TGTGCCAGCAGCCCATGGGACACCCAGAGGGAAAAACTGTTTTTT.

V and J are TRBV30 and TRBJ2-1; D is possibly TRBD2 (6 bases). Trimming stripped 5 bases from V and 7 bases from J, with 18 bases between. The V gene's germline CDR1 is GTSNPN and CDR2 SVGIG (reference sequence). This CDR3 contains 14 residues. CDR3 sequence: CAWAPGVAVNEQFF. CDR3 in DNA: TGTGCCTGGGCTCCTGGGGTAGCGGTTAATGAGCAGTTCTTC.

CDR3 sequence: CASSSTGEGTYTEAFF. In nucleotides, the CDR3 is TGCGCCAGCAGCTCGACAGGGGAGGGGACTTACACTGAAGCTTTCTTT. This chain connects TRBV5-1 to TRBJ1-1, with 8 bases lining up with TRBD1. The CDR3 runs to 16 residues. CDR1 and CDR2 (germline): SGHRS, YFSETQ. Trimming at V came to 3 bases and at J to 3 bases, leaving 10 bases not matched to a gene.

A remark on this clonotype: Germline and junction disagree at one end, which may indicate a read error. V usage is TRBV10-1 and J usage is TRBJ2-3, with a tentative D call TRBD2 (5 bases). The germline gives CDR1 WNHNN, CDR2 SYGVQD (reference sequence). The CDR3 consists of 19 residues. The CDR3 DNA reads TGCACCAGCAGTGAGGTAGTATTTGTGATTGTGGGAGTCACGGATACGCAGTATTTT. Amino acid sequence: CTSSEVVFVIVGVTDTQYF.

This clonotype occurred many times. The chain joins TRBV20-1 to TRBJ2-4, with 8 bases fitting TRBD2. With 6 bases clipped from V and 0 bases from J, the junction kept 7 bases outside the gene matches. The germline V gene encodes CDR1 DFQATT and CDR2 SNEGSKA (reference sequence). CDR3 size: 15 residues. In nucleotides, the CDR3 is TGCAGTGCCCGGGAGGGGGGCGCAGCCAAAAACATTCAGTACTTC. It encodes CSAREGGAAKNIQYF.

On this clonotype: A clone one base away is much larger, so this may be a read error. The CDR3 region is CASSGQEGSEQFF. In DNA form, the CDR3 reads TGCGCCAGCAGTGGACAGGAGGGCAGTGAGCAGTTCTTC. This chain connects TRBV10-1 to TRBJ2-1; D may correspond to TRBD1 or TRBD2 (6 bases each). Germline V gene data show CDR1 as WNHNN and CDR2 as SYGVQD (reference sequence). The length of the CDR3 is 13 residues. V dropped 4 bases and J dropped 9 bases, with 13 bases sitting between them.

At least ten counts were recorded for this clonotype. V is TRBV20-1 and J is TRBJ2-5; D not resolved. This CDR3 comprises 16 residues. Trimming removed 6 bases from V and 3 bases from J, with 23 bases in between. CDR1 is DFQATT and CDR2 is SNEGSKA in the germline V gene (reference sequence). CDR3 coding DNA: TGCAGTGCAAAAACAAGCCCGCAGTCTCCGGAAGAGACCCAGTACTTC. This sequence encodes CSAKTSPQSPEETQYF.

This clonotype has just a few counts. DNA for the CDR3: TGTGCCAGCAGCCGACTGACAGGGGGAGATAGCAATCAGCCCCAGCATTTT. Translation: CASSRLTGGDSNQPQHF. V gene TRBV7-8 combines with J gene TRBJ1-5; 9 nucleotides line up with TRBD1. Germline V gene lookup returns CDR1 SGHVS and CDR2 FQNEAQ. CDR3 length: 17 amino acids. V trimming: 5 bases; J trimming: 0 bases; junction bases outside the gene matches: 8.

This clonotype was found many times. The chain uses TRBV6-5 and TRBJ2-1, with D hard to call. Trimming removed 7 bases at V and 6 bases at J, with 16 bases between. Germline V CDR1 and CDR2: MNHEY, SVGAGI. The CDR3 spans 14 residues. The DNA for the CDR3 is TGTGCCAGCAACGTAGCCCAAGCTCCCAATGAGCAGTTCTTC. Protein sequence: CASNVAQAPNEQFF.